The 24 T cell receptor beta chains given below trace back to one sample, sequenced in a study of CXCR3-negative and CXCR3-positive naive CD8 T cells. In preparing the TRB cDNA libraries, 5' RACE with UMI labels was used. TCRdb re-called the 5' RACE reads and shows each CDR3 protein once, DNA omitted. The sample table includes under 3,500 distinct CDR3 sequences. Sequencing used naive CXCR3- CD8+ T cells from blood. Subset indicated: CD45RO-CCR7+CD27+CD95- naive CD8+ T cells lacking CXCR3 (TNR3-). All receptors derive from a human donor in good health. Some clones in this sample may be carry-over from other donors' samples.

This clonotype counts as medium-sized (0.01 to 0.1%) by frequency. The genes are TRBV2 and TRBJ2-1. The CDR3 is 15 amino acids. Per the germline V gene, CDR1 is SNHLY and CDR2 is FYNNEI. The CDR3 sequence is CASTDGITSYNEQFF.

This clonotype is identified as medium-sized from frequency. This chain connects TRBV20-1 to TRBJ2-5. Germline V gene lookup returns CDR1 DFQATT and CDR2 SNEGSKA (reference sequence). The CDR3 is 16 amino acids. The CDR3 region is CSARDMEQILVETQYF.

The rearrangement joins TRBV6-2 or TRBV6-3 to TRBJ2-1; TCRdb's D call of TRBD1 is untestable without DNA. Germline V gene data show CDR1 as MNHEY and CDR2 as SVGEGT. The CDR3 totals 13 residues. The CDR3 here is CASRGQGEAEQFF.

This chain joins TRBV7-6 and TRBJ2-1; TCRdb names TRBD2, which stays unverified in the absence of DNA. CDR1 is SGHVS, CDR2 FNYEAQ, per germline. This CDR3 region has 17 residues. The CDR3 loop is CASSLPSGLGGDNEQFF.

The CDR3 spells CASTPWDLAGQHNSPLHF. The chain is built from TRBV11-2 and TRBJ1-6; as DNA is missing, the TRBD1 call by TCRdb cannot be tested. Germline V gene data show CDR1 as SGHAT and CDR2 as FQNNGV. This CDR3 region has 18 residues.

The V gene is TRBV3-1, the J gene TRBJ2-1. CDR3 length: 17 residues. Per the germline V gene, CDR1 is LGHDT and CDR2 is YNNKEL (reference sequence). The CDR3 loop is CASSQWGREGSYNEQFF.

The V gene is TRBV29-1, the J gene TRBJ1-2; the D gene TCRdb calls, TRBD1, cannot be checked with no DNA. From germline, CDR1 is SQVTM and CDR2 ANQGSEA. This CDR3 has 12 amino acids. The CDR3 loop reads CSVPGGRAGYTF.

This clonotype is called medium-sized based on its frequency. V and J are TRBV20-1 and TRBJ1-2; the D call from TCRdb, TRBD1, cannot be confirmed without DNA. Germline lookup yields CDR1 DFQATT and CDR2 SNEGSKA (reference sequence). This CDR3 is 15 amino acids long. The CDR3 is CSARDSSTEYYGYTF.

This chain uses TRBV4-1 with TRBJ1-2; TCRdb reports TRBD1, a call that lacks DNA to check it against. Per germline, CDR1 MGHRA and CDR2 YSYEKL. The CDR3 has 12 residues. CDR3 sequence: CASSQGQDRNTF.

Considering frequency, this clonotype is medium-sized. V usage is TRBV29-1 and J usage is TRBJ2-1. Germline V CDR1 and CDR2: SQVTM, ANQGSEA. The CDR3 sequence is 12 residues long. CDR3 amino acids: CSVYGSYNEQFF.

The genes are TRBV7-2 and TRBJ1-4; TCRdb selects TRBD1, and the lack of DNA leaves this call unchecked. Germline V gene data show CDR1 as SGHTA and CDR2 as FQGNSA. CDR3 size: 15 residues. The CDR3 sequence: CASSLAGEIAEKLFF. The full variable domain, with the rest looked up from reference TRBV7-2 and TRBJ1-4, is GAGVSQSPSNKVTEKGKDVELRCDPISGHTALYWYRQSLGQGLEFLIYFQGNSAPDKSGLPSDRFSAERTGGSVSTLTIQRTQQEDSAVYLCASSLAGEIAEKLFFGSGTQLSVL.

This chain uses TRBV2 with TRBJ1-5. CDR1 SNHLY and CDR2 FYNNEI come from the germline V gene. CDR3 length: 11 residues. The chain's CDR3 is CASSGNQPQHF.

This clonotype is classed as medium-sized by frequency. This chain joins TRBV29-1 and TRBJ2-7; the TCRdb call, TRBD1, lacks DNA for checking. The CDR3 totals 13 residues. Looked up from germline, CDR1 is SQVTM and CDR2 is ANQGSEA. The CDR3 loop reads CSVEVRTGYEQYF.

This chain uses TRBV19 with TRBJ1-1; absent DNA, TCRdb's TRBD1 call cannot be checked. The germline CDR1 and CDR2 sequences are LNHDA and SQIVND (reference sequence). This CDR3 spans 15 amino acids. The CDR3 is CASSMDRGTNTEAFF. The variable domain in full, completed from reference TRBV19 and TRBJ1-1, reads DGGITQSPKYLFRKEGQNVTLSCEQNLNHDAMYWYRQDPGQGLRLIYYSQIVNDFQKGDIAEGYSVSREKKESFPLTVTSAQKNPTAFYLCASSMDRGTNTEAFFGQGTRLTVV.

The J gene is TRBJ2-6, the V gene TRBV20-1. Germline loops: CDR1 DFQATT, CDR2 SNEGSKA (reference sequence). This CDR3 contains 14 residues. CDR3 residues: CSATGGSGANVLTF.

V usage is TRBV29-1 and J usage is TRBJ2-2; without DNA, the TCRdb call of TRBD1 cannot be checked. The CDR3 covers 11 residues. CDR1 SQVTM and CDR2 ANQGSEA come from the germline V gene. The CDR3 loop reads CSVPGHGELFF.

V usage is TRBV5-1 and J usage is TRBJ2-5. The germline V gene has CDR1 SGHRS and CDR2 YFSETQ. This CDR3 spans 15 amino acids. Here the CDR3 reads CASSLSPGHVETQYF. Full variable domain (missing parts from reference TRBV5-1 and TRBJ2-5): KAGVTQTPRYLIKTRGQQVTLSCSPISGHRSVSWYQQTPGQGLQFLFEYFSETQRNKGNFPGRFSGRQFSNSRSEMNVSTLELGDSALYLCASSLSPGHVETQYFGPGTRLLVL.

The chain employs TRBV12-3 or TRBV12-4 and TRBJ2-4; TCRdb designates TRBD2, a call that cannot be tested without DNA. The CDR3 contains 16 residues. The chain's CDR3 is CASSQPAGDRVNIQYF.

This clonotype is deemed medium-sized by its frequency. This chain connects TRBV25-1 to TRBJ2-5; TCRdb selects TRBD2, and the lack of DNA leaves this call unchecked. Germline assignment: CDR1 MGHDK and CDR2 SYGVNS. This CDR3 contains 17 residues. CDR3 loop: CASSPSRGGRADETQYF.

The CDR3 loop is CAASSGGGQETQYF. This chain joins TRBV19 and TRBJ2-5; absent DNA, TCRdb's TRBD2 call cannot be checked. The CDR3 is made up of 14 amino acids. Per the germline V gene, CDR1 is LNHDA and CDR2 is SQIVND (reference sequence).

This chain joins TRBV19 and TRBJ2-1; TCRdb indicates TRBD2, and absent DNA this call remains unverified. The CDR3 sequence is 15 residues long. Germline CDR1 and CDR2: LNHDA and SQIVND (reference sequence). This CDR3 is CASSLGVTSVNEQFF.

By frequency, this clonotype registers medium-sized. V usage is TRBV19 and J usage is TRBJ2-6. This CDR3 is 14 amino acids long. Germline V gene sequence: CDR1 LNHDA, CDR2 SQIVND (reference sequence). The CDR3 is CASSPGPGANVLTF.

According to its frequency, this clonotype is medium-sized. V gene TRBV20-1 combines with J gene TRBJ2-3; TCRdb lists TRBD2, though no DNA is available to test this call. The length of the CDR3 is 15 residues. Germline V gives CDR1 DFQATT, CDR2 SNEGSKA (reference sequence). CDR3: CSATRTSGSTDTQYF.

The rearrangement links TRBV3-1 to TRBJ2-5; the D call from TCRdb, TRBD1, cannot be confirmed without DNA. CDR1 and CDR2 (germline): LGHDT, YNNKEL (reference sequence). CDR3 length equals 14 residues. CDR3 protein: CASRTTGVVETQYF.